These 25 T cell receptor beta chains were sequenced from one sample in a study of T-cell memory formation after mild COVID-19. Via MiXCR, TCRdb re-called the 5' RACE reads, giving one row per CDR3 protein. The sample lists roughly 350,000 distinct CDR3 sequences, 25% to 30% seen once, with roughly 14% in the top ten. The source material was PBMCs or a T cell subset sorted from them (not recorded which). These receptors were obtained from an adult woman who had mild COVID-19 (a few samples of this study predate the infection). Cell type and time point are not known.

Comments on this clonotype: At one end, the junction sequence differs from germline, possibly due to a read error. The V call is TRBV4-1, the J call TRBJ1-5, with D unclear. CDR3 length equals 15 residues. CDR1 is MGHRA and CDR2 is YSYEKL in the germline V gene. CDR3 loop: CSSSQGWGSPQPQHF. CDR3 bases: TGCTCCAGCAGCCAAGGATGGGGAAGCCCTCAGCCCCAGCATTTT.

CDR3 bases: TGTGCCAGCAGGGCGAGCTCCTATAATTCACCCCTCCACTTT. It is translated as CASRASSYNSPLHF. V and J are TRBV12-3 or TRBV12-4 and TRBJ1-6; no clear D gene. CDR3 length equals 14 residues. Trimming cost V 6 bases and J 0 bases, with 6 bases left between them.

The count of this clonotype is one. J is TRBJ1-3 and V is TRBV19; no firm D call. Trimming removed 10 bases at V and 0 bases at J, with 16 bases between. CDR3 length: 15 residues. Germline-derived CDR1 and CDR2 are LNHDA and SQIVND (reference sequence). CDR3 amino acids: CATTPDLISGNTIYF. CDR3 in DNA: TGTGCCACTACCCCTGACCTAATCTCTGGAAACACCATATATTTT.

This clonotype was detected a few times. The V and J genes are TRBV27 and TRBJ2-7, with D hard to call. This CDR3 spans 14 amino acids. V dropped 3 bases and J dropped 2 bases, with 11 bases sitting between them. Per germline, CDR1 MNHEY and CDR2 SMNVEV (reference sequence). For the CDR3, the DNA is TGTGCCAGCAGTTTCCAAAGTGATGCCTACGAGCAGTACTTC. The encoded protein is CASSFQSDAYEQYF.

The V gene is TRBV20-1, the J gene TRBJ2-5, with TRBD2 identical over 9 bases. The CDR3 contains 18 residues. Trimming took 0 bases from V and 5 from J; bases not matched to a gene: 16. Looked up from germline, CDR1 is DFQATT and CDR2 is SNEGSKA (reference sequence). The CDR3 loop is CSARDRVAPSGIVETQYF. Here the CDR3 DNA reads TGCAGTGCTAGAGATAGGGTCGCGCCTAGCGGGATAGTGGAGACCCAGTACTTC.

The CDR3 DNA reads as TGTGCCAGCAGCTTTGTAGGGGAAGGCTACACCTTC. Translating it yields CASSFVGEGYTF. This chain connects TRBV7-6 to TRBJ1-2; D may be TRBD1 (5 bases). CDR3 length equals 12 residues. The germline CDR1 and CDR2 sequences are SGHVS and FNYEAQ. Trimming shortened V by 3 bases and J by 8 bases, and 10 bases separated the two germline ends.

The chain recombines TRBV5-1 with TRBJ1-6, with D perhaps TRBD1 (6 bases). The CDR3 runs 14 residues. The V gene's germline CDR1 is SGHRS and CDR2 YFSETQ. V dropped 3 bases and J dropped 10 bases, with 14 bases sitting between them. In DNA form, the CDR3 reads TGCGCCAGCAGCTACCGGGACGGGGGCTCACCCCTCCACTTT. Translated: CASSYRDGGSPLHF.

The chain joins TRBV24-1 to TRBJ2-1; TRBD2 aligns across 12 bases. Trimming cost V 9 bases and J 7 bases; bases outside gene matches: 18. CDR1 and CDR2 from the germline V gene are KGHDR and SFDVKD. There are 18 residues in the CDR3. The CDR3 DNA sequence: TGTGCCACCGGGGGCCAACGGACTAGCGGGGTTCATGGGAATGAGCAGTTCTTC. It codes for CATGGQRTSGVHGNEQFF.

This clonotype has more than one count but fewer than ten. The chain employs TRBV7-9 and TRBJ1-2; D ambiguous. Germline V gene sequence: CDR1 SEHNR, CDR2 FQNEAQ (reference sequence). This CDR3 contains 13 residues. The ends were cut back, 6 bases at V and 6 bases at J, with 14 bases in the middle. The CDR3 sequence: CASSPSPRDGYTF. Here the CDR3 DNA reads TGTGCCAGCAGTCCGAGTCCACGGGATGGCTACACCTTC.

This CDR3 is CSASMMGLWGDTQYF. The CDR3 coding sequence is TGCAGTGCTAGTATGATGGGACTGTGGGGTGATACGCAGTATTTT. This sequence joins TRBV20-1 and TRBJ2-3; D might be TRBD2 (6 bases). V shed 3 bases and J shed 6 bases, with 19 bases lying between them. The CDR3 is 15 amino acids. The V gene's germline CDR1 is DFQATT and CDR2 SNEGSKA (reference sequence).

This clonotype was seen a handful of times. This rearrangement joins TRBV11-2 to TRBJ1-2, with no clear D. Trimming cost V 6 bases and J 1 base, with 6 bases left between them. CDR1 SGHAT and CDR2 FQNNGV come from the germline V gene. This CDR3 comprises 12 residues. This CDR3 is CASRQINYGYTF. CDR3 in DNA: TGTGCCAGCAGACAGATTAACTATGGCTACACCTTC.

The rearrangement joins TRBV19 to TRBJ1-2; D gene unclear. V dropped 1 base and J dropped 6 bases, with 3 bases sitting between them. This CDR3 is 11 amino acids long. Germline V lookup: CDR1 LNHDA, CDR2 SQIVND (reference sequence). The chain's CDR3 is CASSIGNGYTF. CDR3 in DNA: TGTGCCAGTAGTATAGGGAATGGCTACACCTTC. Variable domain in full (rest from reference TRBV19 and TRBJ1-2): DGGITQSPKYLFRKEGQNVTLSCEQNLNHDAMYWYRQDPGQGLRLIYYSQIVNDFQKGDIAEGYSVSREKKESFPLTVTSAQKNPTAFYLCASSIGNGYTFGSGTRLTVV.

This rearrangement joins TRBV7-9 to TRBJ2-1, with TRBD2 as a possible D gene (6 bases). Trimming left V 7 bases short and J 1 base short, with 11 bases between. Germline lookup yields CDR1 SEHNR and CDR2 FQNEAQ (reference sequence). The CDR3 covers 14 residues. In DNA form, the CDR3 reads TGTGCCAGCAACCGAGGAGGGTCCTACAATGAGCAGTTCTTC. Translated: CASNRGGSYNEQFF.

This clonotype was seen more than once but under ten times. The chain employs TRBV3-1 and TRBJ1-6, with 10 bases matching TRBD1. With 3 bases clipped from V and 7 bases from J, the junction kept 0 bases outside the gene matches. CDR1 and CDR2 (germline): LGHDT, YNNKEL (reference sequence). The CDR3 length is 14 residues. The CDR3 sequence: CASSQGQGNSPLHF. CDR3 DNA sequence: TGTGCCAGCAGCCAGGGACAGGGGAATTCACCCCTCCACTTT.

The CDR3 loop is CASSRLGDSYNEQFF. CDR3 nucleotides: TGCGCCAGCAGCCGACTTGGGGACTCCTACAATGAGCAGTTCTTC. The rearrangement joins TRBV5-1 to TRBJ2-1, with D unclear. Germline lookup yields CDR1 SGHRS and CDR2 YFSETQ. V shed 4 bases and J shed 0 bases, with 11 bases lying between them. CDR3 length: 15 residues.

This clonotype turned up a few times. The chain employs TRBV29-1 and TRBJ2-7; no clear D. Germline values: CDR1 SQVTM, CDR2 ANQGSEA. With 4 bases removed from V and 0 bases from J, the gap between germline ends came to 10 bases. CDR3 length: 13 amino acids. CDR3 DNA sequence: TGCAGCGTTGTTACAGACCTCTCCTACGAGCAGTACTTC. Its translation: CSVVTDLSYEQYF.

This clonotype was found a few times. The chain carries TRBV5-1 and TRBJ2-1; no firm D call. Between the trimmed V and J ends, which lost 7 bases and 7 bases, there was a span of 18 bases. Germline V lookup: CDR1 SGHRS, CDR2 YFSETQ. The CDR3 contains 14 residues. CDR3 residues: CASGLGGLYNEQFF. The CDR3 DNA reads TGCGCCAGCGGATTGGGCGGCCTCTATAATGAGCAGTTCTTC.

The chain uses TRBV2 and TRBJ1-5; tentative D call: TRBD1 (6 bases). Germline CDR1 SNHLY, CDR2 FYNNEI. The germline V and J ends were trimmed by 4 bases and 5 bases, with 9 bases remaining between them. This CDR3 has 13 residues. The CDR3 bases are TGTGCCAGCAGTGTACAGGGTTATCAGCCCCAGCATTTT. This sequence encodes CASSVQGYQPQHF.

The gene calls are TRBV15 and TRBJ1-6; D uncertain. V lost 0 bases to trimming and J lost 5 bases, with 2 bases between them. The CDR3 runs 13 residues. Germline CDR1 reads LNHNV; CDR2 reads YYDKDF (reference sequence). CDR3 bases: TGTGCCACCAGCAGAGATAATAATTCACCCCTCCACTTT. As protein: CATSRDNNSPLHF.

This clonotype was recorded a few times. This chain joins TRBV7-2 and TRBJ2-1; the match to TRBD2 covers 7 bases. Germline V gene data show CDR1 as SGHTA and CDR2 as FQGNSA. There are 16 residues in the CDR3. J was trimmed by 10 bases and V by 1 base; bases with no gene match: 13. The CDR3 region has the DNA TGTGCCAGCAGCTTAGAGGGCTCGGGACTACCCCGCGAGCAGTTCTTC. Its protein is CASSLEGSGLPREQFF.

This clonotype was counted between two and nine times. The chain employs TRBV14 and TRBJ2-4; D possibly corresponds to TRBD1 (5 bases). The CDR3 extends over 15 amino acids. CDR1 SGHDN and CDR2 FVKESK come from the germline V gene. V lost 5 bases to trimming and J lost 5 bases, with 16 bases between them. The CDR3 protein is CASSFLGAPENIQYF. The CDR3 bases are TGTGCCAGCAGCTTCCTAGGGGCTCCCGAAAACATTCAGTACTTC.

This chain links TRBV12-3 or TRBV12-4 with TRBJ2-5; D remains ambiguous. This CDR3 is built from 13 residues. Trimming left V 3 bases short and J 3 bases short, with 8 bases between. CDR3 loop: CASSLSEKETQYF. Written as DNA, the CDR3 is TGTGCCAGCAGTTTGTCAGAGAAAGAGACCCAGTACTTC.

CDR3 DNA: TGTGCCAGGGCCCCTAGCCGGGTGGCAGATACGCAGTATTTT. Translating it yields CARAPSRVADTQYF. The gene calls are TRBV30 and TRBJ2-3, with D possibly TRBD2 on 5 matching bases. The CDR3 runs to 14 residues. Trimming took off 8 bases at V and 4 bases at J, with 19 bases between the two ends. Germline V gene lookup returns CDR1 GTSNPN and CDR2 SVGIG (reference sequence).

This clonotype was seen repeatedly, ten times or more. V is TRBV6-2 or TRBV6-3 and J is TRBJ1-5; D is ambiguous. Germline-derived CDR1 and CDR2 are MNHEY and SVGEGT. The CDR3 sequence is 17 residues long. Trimming stripped 5 bases from V and 3 bases from J, with 20 bases between. CDR3 sequence (DNA): TGTGCCAGCAGTCCCCAACCCAGGTCCAATGCCAATCAGCCCCAGCATTTT. Translated: CASSPQPRSNANQPQHF.

V and J are TRBV9 and TRBJ2-1; 8 nucleotides match TRBD1. CDR1 and CDR2 (germline): SGDLS, YYNGEE. This CDR3 is built from 15 residues. V was pared by 3 bases and J by 4 bases, with 6 bases of the junction left unmatched. DNA for the CDR3: TGTGCCAGCAGCGCAGGGGGCGCGAGGTACAATGAGCAGTTCTTC. Amino acid sequence: CASSAGGARYNEQFF.